This TCR beta chain was obtained from a study of OX40 agonist ivuxolimab in advanced cancers. Germline V gene sequence: CDR1 WSHSY, CDR2 SAAADI. V was shortened by 6 bases and J by 4 bases, with 15 bases between the two germline ends. This CDR3 is built from 14 residues. In regard to this clone: Its antigen is unidentified.

Method: immunoSEQ multiplex PCR; TCRdb's copy keeps in-frame clones and lacks some. The repertoire holds approximately 86,000 clones, approximately 86% seen once, with 5.5% to 7% in the top ten. Blood was sampled at baseline, cycle 4 day 1, and cycle 7 day 1. Study-level findings and limits: Expanded peripheral T cell antigen specificity was not determined.

The V call is TRBV10-2, the J call TRBJ1-1; D is undetermined. This sequence was found in an adult with an advanced solid tumor such as melanoma, head and neck, liver or kidney cancer. Material: CD4+ or CD8+ T cells sorted from blood, obtained in a trial of the OX40 agonist ivuxolimab. The CDR3 is CASSEAVGSTEAFF. CDR3 coding DNA: TGCGCCAGCAGCGAAGCAGTCGGGTCCACTGAAGCTTTCTTT.